The 28 T cell receptor beta chains below all came from one sample that was sequenced in a study of cytomegalovirus exposure and HLA in healthy donors. PCR was performed using 60 Vbeta and 13 Jbeta primers. TCRdb's table, derived via immunoSEQ multiplex PCR, lists solely in-frame clones and lacks some. The sample holds 190,000 or so clones, 83% seen once. The sequencing sample was made of PBMCs. These receptors were obtained from a man between 50 and 59 years old in good health and CMV-seronegative.

Of note for this clone: In the same sample, other DNA sequences code for this CDR3. The chain couples TRBV6-5 to TRBJ1-5; perhaps TRBD1 as D (6 bases). From germline, CDR1 is MNHEY and CDR2 SVGAGI. This CDR3 has 14 residues. The V and J ends lost 0 bases and 4 bases respectively, with 7 bases between them. DNA for the CDR3: TGTGCCAGCAGTTACTCGAGGGGGAATCAGCCCCAGCATTTT. Its translation is CASSYSRGNQPQHF.

Comment on this clone: Other DNA sequences in this sample translate to the same CDR3. The gene calls are TRBV6-6 and TRBJ2-6; a weak D match, TRBD1 (5 bases). The CDR3 is made up of 15 amino acids. CDR1 and CDR2 from the germline V gene are MNHNY and SVGAGI (reference sequence). With 3 bases removed from V and 0 bases from J, the gap between germline ends came to 6 bases. In nucleotides, the CDR3 is TGTGCCAGCAGTTATCAGGGCTCTGGGGCCAACGTCCTGACTTTC. It specifies CASSYQGSGANVLTF.

This clone was counted a single time. V gene TRBV5-4 combines with J gene TRBJ1-2, with D unclear. V lost 5 bases, J lost 1 base, and 15 bases lay in between. The V gene's germline CDR1 is SGHNT and CDR2 YYREEE (reference sequence). The CDR3 is 15 residues long. CDR3 loop: CASRGQVPFNYGYTF. As DNA, the CDR3 is TGTGCCAGCAGGGGCCAGGTACCTTTTAACTATGGCTACACCTTC.

The V gene is TRBV6-6, the J gene TRBJ2-5, with D hard to call. The CDR3 contains 11 residues. Germline CDR1 reads MNHNY; CDR2 reads SVGAGI (reference sequence). Trimming shortened V by 4 bases and J by 4 bases, and 4 bases separated the two germline ends. The CDR3 protein is CASSFVETQYF. DNA of the CDR3: TGTGCCAGCAGTTTCGTAGAGACCCAGTACTTC.

The gene calls are TRBV7-6 and TRBJ1-4; TRBD1 aligns across 10 bases. With V trimmed by 4 bases and J by 12 bases, 11 bases remained unmatched. The germline V gene encodes CDR1 SGHVS and CDR2 FNYEAQ. This CDR3 is 15 amino acids long. The DNA for the CDR3 is TGTGCCAGCAGCTCAAGGGGACAGGGGCCGCGGGAACTGTTTTTT. Its translation: CASSSRGQGPRELFF.

This rearrangement joins TRBV7-9 to TRBJ2-5; D is ambiguous. This CDR3 spans 13 amino acids. Trimming removed 4 bases from V and 9 bases from J, with 15 bases in between. The germline V gene encodes CDR1 SEHNR and CDR2 FQNEAQ (reference sequence). This CDR3 is CASSSTPTPSQYF. The CDR3 region has the DNA TGTGCCAGCAGCTCAACCCCTACCCCGTCCCAGTACTTC.

The gene calls are TRBV2 and TRBJ2-7; 8 positions match TRBD1. Germline assignment: CDR1 SNHLY and CDR2 FYNNEI. J gave up 9 bases and V 6 bases, and 16 bases lay outside the gene matches. CDR3 length: 15 residues. The CDR3 nucleotides are TGTGCCAGCAGATCAAGACAGGGGAGGAGCTCGGCGCAGTACTTC. Translation gives CASRSRQGRSSAQYF.

The V call is TRBV29-1, the J call TRBJ2-5, with a possible D match to TRBD1 (7 bases). The CDR3 has 13 amino acids. Trimming cost V 1 base and J 5 bases, with 11 bases left between them. From germline, CDR1 is SQVTM and CDR2 ANQGSEA. This chain's CDR3 is CSVEAGGLETQYF. CDR3 nucleotide sequence: TGCAGCGTTGAAGCAGGGGGACTGGAGACCCAGTACTTC.

This clone showed up just once. V usage is TRBV7-3 and J usage is TRBJ2-2, with TRBD1 matching 10 bases. This CDR3 is built from 17 residues. V was pared by 2 bases and J by 1 base, with 4 bases of the junction left unmatched. Germline V lookup: CDR1 SGHTA, CDR2 FQGTGA. The CDR3 here is CASSLAGQGRNTGELFF. The CDR3 bases are TGTGCCAGCAGCTTAGCGGGACAGGGGAGGAACACCGGGGAGCTGTTTTTT.

The chain couples TRBV18 to TRBJ2-1, with 9 bases matching TRBD1. The CDR3 has 14 residues. V dropped 8 bases and J dropped 0; count of bases not matched to a gene: 2. Germline V CDR1 and CDR2: KGHSH, LQKENI. In DNA, the CDR3 is TGTGCCAGCGCGGACAGGGGCTCCTACAATGAGCAGTTCTTC. This gives the protein CASADRGSYNEQFF.

V is TRBV30 and J is TRBJ2-6, with 9 bases aligning to TRBD1. The CDR3 extends over 14 amino acids. CDR1 is GTSNPN and CDR2 is SVGIG in the germline V gene (reference sequence). V lost 5 bases, J lost 2 bases, and 1 base stayed unmatched. The CDR3 DNA sequence: TGTGCCTGGTACAGGGGGCCTGGGGCCAACGTCCTGACTTTC. Translated: CAWYRGPGANVLTF.

The rearrangement links TRBV11-2 to TRBJ2-7, with TRBD2 identical over 11 bases. CDR3 length equals 16 residues. Germline CDR1 SGHAT, CDR2 FQNNGV. J lost 1 base, V lost 2 bases, and 4 bases had no gene match. The CDR3 protein is CASSLRIAGGSYEQYF. The DNA for the CDR3 is TGTGCCAGCAGCTTACGAATAGCGGGAGGGTCCTACGAGCAGTACTTC. Full variable domain (outside the CDR3, taken from reference TRBV11-2 and TRBJ2-7): EAGVAQSPRYKIIEKRQSVAFWCNPISGHATLYWYQQILGQGPKLLIQFQNNGVVDDSQLPKDRFSAERLKGVDSTLKIQPAKLEDSAVYLCASSLRIAGGSYEQYFGPGTRLTVT.

Comments on this clone: The junction shows a germline mismatch at one end, possibly a read error. V is TRBV7-9 and J is TRBJ2-3; 9 nucleotides align to TRBD2. There are 16 residues in the CDR3. Germline V gene sequence: CDR1 SEHNR, CDR2 FQNEAQ (reference sequence). For the CDR3, the DNA is TGTTCCAGCAGCTTAGTTCCGGGACTAGCTGCCGATACGCAGTATTTT. Translated: CSSSLVPGLAADTQYF.

The chain uses TRBV7-2 and TRBJ2-7; 9 bases line up with TRBD2. J gave up 4 bases and V 6 bases, and 7 bases lay outside the gene matches. CDR1 is SGHTA and CDR2 is FQGNSA in the germline V gene. The CDR3 is 14 residues long. The CDR3 DNA reads TGTGCCAGCAGGAAGGCGGGAGGGCCTTACGAGCAGTACTTC. Its translation is CASRKAGGPYEQYF.

DNA for the CDR3: TGCGCCAGCAGCCAAGATTTATTCGGAGAACCCTATGGCTACACCTTC. Translated: CASSQDLFGEPYGYTF. This chain uses TRBV4-3 with TRBJ1-2; unclear D gene. CDR1 LGHNA and CDR2 YSLEER come from the germline V gene. Trimming shortened V by 0 bases and J by 4 bases, and 15 bases separated the two germline ends. The CDR3 has 16 amino acids.

The chain employs TRBV4-3 and TRBJ1-2; the match to TRBD1 covers 9 bases. The CDR3 consists of 14 residues. The V segment lost 3 bases and the J segment 7 bases; nucleotides outside the gene matches: 6. Per the germline V gene, CDR1 is LGHNA and CDR2 is YSLEER. The CDR3 region is CASSQGTGTAGYTF. The DNA of the CDR3 is TGCGCCAGCAGCCAGGGGACAGGGACGGCTGGCTACACCTTC.

V is TRBV5-6 and J is TRBJ2-5; 10 nucleotides align to TRBD2. The CDR3 is made up of 18 amino acids. The germline V gene encodes CDR1 SGHDT and CDR2 YYEEEE. Trimming cost V 2 bases and J 0 bases; bases outside gene matches: 10. For the CDR3, the DNA is TGTGCCAGCAGCTTAGCTAGCGGGGGCCGAAATTACCAAGAGACCCAGTACTTC. Its protein product is CASSLASGGRNYQETQYF.

This chain joins TRBV9 and TRBJ2-3, with 7 bases aligning to TRBD1. The CDR3 has 15 residues. J lost 3 bases, V lost 3 bases, and 7 bases had no gene match. Germline CDR1 and CDR2: SGDLS and YYNGEE. The CDR3: CASSEIRGLTDTQYF. CDR3 in DNA: TGTGCCAGCAGCGAGATTAGGGGGCTAACAGATACGCAGTATTTT.

The chain joins TRBV21-1 to TRBJ2-3; the table's D gene call, TRBD2, was not cross checked with the DNA. TRBV21-1 is annotated as a pseudogene. The CDR3 totals 15 residues. This CDR3 is CASSQKGGGPDTQYF. Written as DNA, the CDR3 is TGTGCCAGCAGCCAAAAGGGAGGTGGGCCAGATACGCAGTATTTT.

The V gene is TRBV10-3, the J gene TRBJ1-1, with D maybe TRBD1 (5 bases). The ends were cut back, 3 bases at V and 6 bases at J, with 11 bases in the middle. The CDR3 sequence is 13 residues long. Germline values: CDR1 ENHRY, CDR2 SYGVKD. In DNA, the CDR3 is TGTGCCATCAGTGATATCAGGGCTGCTGAAGCTTTCTTT. Protein: CAISDIRAAEAFF.

V gene TRBV6-5 combines with J gene TRBJ1-1, with D tentatively TRBD1 (6 bases). CDR3 length equals 15 residues. The V end lost 0 bases, the J end lost 7 bases, and 15 bases lay between the germline ends. Germline-derived CDR1 and CDR2 are MNHEY and SVGAGI. As DNA, the CDR3 is TGTGCCAGCAGTTACTCGAGGCAGGGGACCGGTGAAGCTTTCTTT. Translating it yields CASSYSRQGTGEAFF.

This chain uses TRBV27 with TRBJ2-6; D may be TRBD2 (5 bases). V lost 4 bases to trimming and J lost 2 bases, with 9 bases between them. Germline assignment: CDR1 MNHEY and CDR2 SMNVEV (reference sequence). The CDR3 covers 15 residues. This chain's CDR3 is CASSSPSTGANVLTF. CDR3 nucleotides: TGTGCCAGCAGTTCCCCTAGCACTGGGGCCAACGTCCTGACTTTC.

The chain joins TRBV6-5 to TRBJ1-4, with 7 bases fitting TRBD1. There are 15 residues in the CDR3. The junction had 3 bases not matched to a gene; V was cut back by 2 bases and J by 3 bases. CDR1 and CDR2 (germline): MNHEY, SVGAGI. This CDR3 reads CASSYLTGSNEKLFF. The CDR3 coding sequence is TGTGCCAGCAGTTACCTGACAGGGTCTAATGAAAAACTGTTTTTT.

The rearrangement joins TRBV20-1 to TRBJ2-5, with D maybe TRBD1 (5 bases). The CDR3 is 11 amino acids. Germline V gene lookup returns CDR1 DFQATT and CDR2 SNEGSKA (reference sequence). The V end was cut by 5 bases, the J end by 5 bases, with 9 bases between. The CDR3: CSAAKGETQYF. CDR3 nucleotide sequence: TGCAGTGCTGCTAAGGGGGAGACCCAGTACTTC.

The chain links TRBV28 to TRBJ1-2, with 7 bases that match TRBD1. Trimming removed 2 bases from V and 8 bases from J; junction bases left unmatched: 11. The CDR3 is 15 amino acids. Germline CDR1 is MDHEN and CDR2 is SYDVKM. The CDR3 nucleotides are TGTGCCAGCAGTTTACCCGTAGCTAACAGGGGCGGCTACACCTTC. The encoded protein is CASSLPVANRGGYTF.

CDR3 sequence (DNA): TGTGCCTGGAGGAGTACCAAAAACATTCAGTACTTC. Translated: CAWRSTKNIQYF. The chain is built from TRBV30 and TRBJ2-4; no reliable D call. The CDR3 runs 12 residues. Germline V lookup: CDR1 GTSNPN, CDR2 SVGIG (reference sequence). Trimming removed 3 bases from V and 2 bases from J, with 5 bases in between.

This chain joins TRBV6-5 and TRBJ1-2, with TRBD1 matching over 8 bases. Trimming removed 4 bases from V and 5 bases from J; junction bases left unmatched: 12. This CDR3 spans 16 amino acids. The germline gives CDR1 MNHEY, CDR2 SVGAGI. CDR3 nucleotides: TGTGCCAGCAGTTTCGTCGACGGACAGGGCAAATATGGCTACACCTTC. Translating gives CASSFVDGQGKYGYTF.

The V call is TRBV10-3, the J call TRBJ2-3; 7 nucleotides line up with TRBD1. Germline trimming cut 8 bases from V and 3 bases from J; bases unmatched to any gene: 2. This CDR3 is built from 12 residues. Germline V gene lookup returns CDR1 ENHRY and CDR2 SYGVKD. DNA of the CDR3: TGTGCCATCCAGGACAGGACAGATACGCAGTATTTT. Translation gives CAIQDRTDTQYF.